The 15 T cell receptor beta chains below come from one sample, sequenced in a study of early T cells in non-severe SARS-CoV-2 infection. A single record per CDR3 protein comes from TCRdb applying MiXCR to the 5' RACE reads. The table has about 83,000 distinct CDR3 sequences, roughly a tenth seen once. Sequences were derived from whole blood, sampled at baseline. The receptors here all came from an adult who was a healthcare worker with PCR-confirmed SARS-CoV-2 infection or an uninfected control (not recorded which).

The chain employs TRBV20-1 and TRBJ2-3; tentatively, D is TRBD1 (5 bases). CDR1 DFQATT and CDR2 SNEGSKA come from the germline V gene (reference sequence). The CDR3 is made up of 13 amino acids. The germline V and J ends were trimmed by 6 bases and 4 bases, with 14 bases remaining between them. CDR3 sequence reads: CSAGKTVADTQYF. DNA of the CDR3: TGCAGTGCCGGAAAGACAGTCGCAGATACGCAGTATTTT.

V usage is TRBV12-3 or TRBV12-4 and J usage is TRBJ2-2; D might be TRBD1 (6 bases). CDR3 length equals 13 residues. Trimming stripped 3 bases from V and 7 bases from J, with 9 bases between. The CDR3 DNA is TGTGCCAGCAGTTTTGTAGGGGGCGGGGAGCTGTTTTTT. Protein sequence: CASSFVGGGELFF.

Only a few counts were recorded for this clonotype. The chain couples TRBV2 to TRBJ2-7, with 7 nucleotides matching TRBD2. V trimming: 6 bases; J trimming: 3 bases; junction bases outside the gene matches: 5. The CDR3 is made up of 13 amino acids. The germline CDR1 and CDR2 sequences are SNHLY and FYNNEI. CDR3 in amino acids: CASSERDHYEQYF. The CDR3 DNA follows: TGTGCCAGCAGCGAGCGGGACCACTACGAGCAGTACTTC. Full variable domain (missing parts from reference TRBV2 and TRBJ2-7): EPEVTQTPSHQVTQMGQEVILRCVPISNHLYFYWYRQILGQKVEFLVSFYNNEISEKSEIFDDQFSVERPDGSNFTLKIRSTKLEDSAMYFCASSERDHYEQYFGPGTRLTVT.

V is TRBV7-8 and J is TRBJ1-3, with D maybe TRBD1 (5 bases). The length of the CDR3 is 16 residues. From germline, CDR1 is SGHVS and CDR2 FQNEAQ. Trimming shortened V by 1 base and J by 0 bases, and 10 bases separated the two germline ends. In DNA form, the CDR3 reads TGTGCCAGCAGCTTAGGACAGCGCGGCTCTGGAAACACCATATATTTT. Encoded protein: CASSLGQRGSGNTIYF.

The J gene is TRBJ2-5, the V gene TRBV12-3 or TRBV12-4, with TRBD1 matching 8 bases. This CDR3 spans 17 amino acids. V shed 0 bases, J shed 4 bases, and the junction held 10 bases outside the gene matches. This CDR3 reads CASSLATGQGTGETQYF. The CDR3 coding sequence is TGTGCCAGCAGTTTAGCCACCGGACAGGGCACCGGAGAGACCCAGTACTTC.

This sequence joins TRBV18 and TRBJ2-5; D is possibly TRBD2 (6 bases). V was clipped by 4 bases and J by 5 bases, with 14 bases between them. Germline CDR1 reads KGHSH; CDR2 reads LQKENI. The CDR3 spans 14 residues. In DNA, the CDR3 is TGTGCCAGCTCACTGGACCGGGCGGGGGAGACCCAGTACTTC. This translates into CASSLDRAGETQYF.

The CDR3, as DNA: TGTGCCAGCAGGGACCAGACTAGCGGGAGGTACAATGAGCAGTTCTTC. This gives the protein CASRDQTSGRYNEQFF. This chain uses TRBV12-3 or TRBV12-4 with TRBJ2-1; 13 nucleotides align to TRBD2. The CDR3 extends over 16 amino acids. The junction had 6 bases not matched to a gene; V was cut back by 6 bases and J by 4 bases.

The rearrangement uses TRBV3-1 and TRBJ2-3; D ambiguous. Trimming removed 0 bases from V and 9 bases from J, with 10 bases in between. The V gene's germline CDR1 is LGHDT and CDR2 YNNKEL (reference sequence). This CDR3 has 13 residues. CDR3 sequence reads: CASSQDRFGTQYF. In DNA form, the CDR3 reads TGTGCCAGCAGCCAAGATCGTTTCGGAACGCAGTATTTT.

This clonotype was counted at least ten times. This chain connects TRBV7-6 to TRBJ1-5, with 8 bases matching TRBD1. Trimming cost V 1 base and J 1 base; bases outside gene matches: 3. Per the germline V gene, CDR1 is SGHVS and CDR2 is FNYEAQ. CDR3 size: 16 residues. The CDR3 nucleotides read TGTGCCAGCAGCTTAGGAACAGGGGGAAGCAATCAGCCCCAGCATTTT. This sequence encodes CASSLGTGGSNQPQHF.

The J gene is TRBJ2-1, the V gene TRBV5-1; the D is unclear. Germline CDR1 reads SGHRS; CDR2 reads YFSETQ. The CDR3 has 19 residues. V shed 4 bases and J shed 0 bases, with 23 bases lying between them. The CDR3 spells CASSPIATPMTSSYNEQFF. In DNA, the CDR3 is TGCGCCAGCAGCCCGATCGCCACCCCAATGACGAGCTCCTACAATGAGCAGTTCTTC.

This chain uses TRBV20-1 with TRBJ1-5; D may be TRBD1 (6 bases). The V gene's germline CDR1 is DFQATT and CDR2 SNEGSKA (reference sequence). The germline V and J ends were trimmed by 4 bases and 1 base, with 17 bases remaining between them. The CDR3 extends over 16 amino acids. The CDR3 region has the DNA TGCAGTGCTACCCCTACTGGTGGGGGCAGCAATCAGCCCCAGCATTTT. It yields the protein CSATPTGGGSNQPQHF.

This clonotype was detected ten times or more. The genes are TRBV20-1 and TRBJ1-2; 8 bases agree with TRBD1. Germline CDR1 and CDR2: DFQATT and SNEGSKA (reference sequence). V shed 5 bases and J 1 base; nucleotides not matched to a gene: 3. The CDR3 covers 13 residues. This CDR3 reads CSAPDRGNYGYTF. The CDR3 coding sequence is TGCAGTGCTCCTGACAGGGGTAACTATGGCTACACCTTC.

The sample holds many counts of this clonotype. The gene calls are TRBV30 and TRBJ1-5; D call uncertain. V lost 3 bases to trimming and J lost 1 base, with 7 bases between them. The CDR3 covers 13 residues. Germline V gene sequence: CDR1 GTSNPN, CDR2 SVGIG (reference sequence). The DNA for the CDR3 is TGTGCCTGGAGGGCGGGAAGCAATCAGCCCCAGCATTTT. It translates to CAWRAGSNQPQHF.

This chain joins TRBV2 and TRBJ2-7; tentatively, D is TRBD2 (5 bases). The length of the CDR3 is 14 residues. The germline V and J ends were trimmed by 2 bases and 7 bases, with 15 bases remaining between them. CDR1 is SNHLY, CDR2 FYNNEI, per germline. The CDR3 loop is CASSERRVLGEQYF. The CDR3 coding sequence is TGTGCCAGCAGTGAAAGGCGGGTACTGGGTGAGCAGTACTTC.

This clonotype occurred a few times. The chain links TRBV5-1 to TRBJ2-7; 7 nucleotides match TRBD2. Germline lookup yields CDR1 SGHRS and CDR2 YFSETQ. This CDR3 contains 17 residues. The junction had 13 bases not matched to a gene; V was cut back by 4 bases and J by 0 bases. CDR3 loop: CASSPPGISGSSYEQYF. CDR3 nucleotides: TGCGCCAGCAGCCCCCCGGGGATTAGCGGGTCCTCCTACGAGCAGTACTTC.